A selection of T cell receptor beta chains follows, all from one sample in a study of breast tumors, draining lymph nodes, adjacent tissues. One entry per CDR3 protein, called by TCRdb with MiXCR from the multiplex PCR reads. The sample consists of approximately 63,000 distinct CDR3 sequences, around 52% of them appearing once. The sequencing sample was made of breast tumor tissue. The receptors shown here come from a female donor with breast cancer. Some clones in this sample may be carry-over from other donors' samples. CDR3s include the opening cysteine and the closing phenylalanine or tryptophan. The listing skips clone size in some rows; elsewhere it reads once, few, many or a size class.

V gene	clone size	CDR3 length	J gene	CDR3 protein
TRBV20-1	many	15	TRBJ1-6	CSARGGGGYNSPLHF
TRBV5-1	many	16	TRBJ2-1	CASKARPGQIYNEQFF
TRBV2	many	16	TRBJ1-6	CASSPPGQGAYSPLHF
TRBV7-3	.	15	TRBJ2-2	CASRAGGGDTGELFF
TRBV5-1	many	14	TRBJ2-3	CASSLGDLTDTQYF
TRBV2	many	13	TRBJ1-2	CASSLATDYGYTF
TRBV7-2	.	14	TRBJ2-5	CASSLRSGRETQYF
TRBV7-3	.	16	TRBJ2-1	CASSLGPQPVGPEQFF
TRBV7-2	many	12	TRBJ1-5	CASSWDQQPQHF
TRBV15	.	14	TRBJ2-5	CATSTFTGDETQYF
TRBV29-1	.	10	TRBJ2-1	CSVGTFGQFF
TRBV7-8	many	14	TRBJ2-5	CASSLGTRKETQYF
TRBV2	.	17	TRBJ1-5	CASSVTIAGDNQETQHF
TRBV29-1	.	17	TRBJ1-3	CSVTGTRNERSGNTIYF
TRBV20-1	many	16	TRBJ2-7	CSARESSGRSGYEQYF